The 12 T cell receptor beta chains below all came from one sample that was sequenced in a study of blood T cell repertoires in COVID-19. Assay: immunoSEQ multiplex PCR; the TCRdb copy retains only in-frame clones and omits some. The table includes approximately 240,000 clones, about 79% detected once. Material for sequencing was peripheral blood. Receptors originate from a woman in her forties who had recovered from COVID-19.

This clone has at least ten counts. V gene TRBV6-4 combines with J gene TRBJ1-5; possible D gene TRBD1, 6 bases. V was shortened by 6 bases and J by 0 bases, with 27 bases between the two germline ends. There are 20 residues in the CDR3. Per germline, CDR1 MRHNA and CDR2 SNTAGT. For the CDR3, the DNA is TGTGCCAGCAGAAGACACAGGGTGATCGGGAAAATTTATAGCAATCAGCCCCAGCATTTT. It yields the protein CASRRHRVIGKIYSNQPQHF.

The rearrangement uses TRBV19 and TRBJ2-2, with 7 bases lining up with TRBD1. CDR1 is LNHDA, CDR2 SQIVND, per germline (reference sequence). CDR3 length: 15 residues. The junction had 5 bases not matched to a gene; V was cut back by 4 bases and J by 3 bases. The CDR3 nucleotides are TGTGCCAGTAGTAAGGGACAGCGAGACACCGGGGAGCTGTTTTTT. Protein sequence: CASSKGQRDTGELFF.

The chain recombines TRBV6-5 with TRBJ1-5, with unresolved D. Trimming removed 5 bases at V and 7 bases at J, with 12 bases between. The CDR3 spans 13 residues. Per the germline V gene, CDR1 is MNHEY and CDR2 is SVGAGI. Here the CDR3 DNA reads TGTGCCAGCAGTCTCGGGGAAGAACAGCCCCAGCATTTT. Protein: CASSLGEEQPQHF.

This clone has a count of ten or more. This chain connects TRBV18 to TRBJ2-1, with 8 bases lining up with TRBD2. The V segment lost 4 bases and the J segment 3 bases; nucleotides outside the gene matches: 2. In germline, CDR1 is KGHSH, CDR2 LQKENI. This CDR3 contains 14 residues. CDR3 nucleotide sequence: TGTGCCAGCTCACTAAGCGGGGGCTACAATGAGCAGTTCTTC. Protein: CASSLSGGYNEQFF.

This clone was seen just once. The CDR3 reads CASSQGTGKTGELFF. Here the CDR3 DNA reads TGCGCCAGCAGCCAGGGGACAGGGAAGACCGGGGAGCTGTTTTTT. The chain employs TRBV4-3 and TRBJ2-2, with 9 bases fitting TRBD1. The CDR3 covers 15 residues. V lost 3 bases, J lost 5 bases, and 4 bases stayed unmatched. Germline lookup yields CDR1 LGHNA and CDR2 YSLEER.

The V gene is TRBV21-1, the J gene TRBJ1-4; the table's TRBD1 call for D was not verified on the DNA. TRBV21-1 represents a pseudogene. The CDR3 is 20 residues long. The CDR3 nucleotides read TGTGCCAGCAGCAAAATCAAGACAACAGGGGACGGTATACGGGGTGAAAAACTGTTTTTT. As protein: CASSKIKTTGDGIRGEKLFF.

The rearrangement uses TRBV6-6 and TRBJ2-7; 8 bases agree with TRBD1. J was trimmed by 3 bases and V by 5 bases; bases with no gene match: 12. This CDR3 spans 16 amino acids. The V gene's germline CDR1 is MNHNY and CDR2 SVGAGI (reference sequence). The CDR3 coding sequence is TGTGCCAGCAGTCAACATACCGGGACAGGATTCTACGAGCAGTACTTC. Its translation: CASSQHTGTGFYEQYF.

The chain recombines TRBV27 with TRBJ1-2; 7 nucleotides agree with TRBD1. Trimming took 6 bases from V and 1 from J; bases not matched to a gene: 5. Germline assignment: CDR1 MNHEY and CDR2 SMNVEV (reference sequence). The CDR3 sequence is 14 residues long. The DNA of the CDR3 is TGTGCCAGCAGAAGACAGGGCCTTAACTATGGCTACACCTTC. This gives the protein CASRRQGLNYGYTF.

The genes are TRBV27 and TRBJ1-1, with 7 bases fitting TRBD1. In germline, CDR1 is MNHEY, CDR2 SMNVEV (reference sequence). The CDR3 runs to 14 residues. J gave up 3 bases and V 4 bases, and 5 bases lay outside the gene matches. The CDR3: CASSSGTAYTEAFF. CDR3 DNA: TGTGCCAGCAGTTCCGGGACAGCTTACACTGAAGCTTTCTTT.

The gene calls are TRBV29-1 and TRBJ2-7; TRBD1 might be the D (5 bases). Germline CDR1 reads SQVTM; CDR2 reads ANQGSEA. The V gene lost 3 bases and the J gene lost 4 bases, with 10 bases spanning the gap. The CDR3 consists of 12 residues. The CDR3 loop reads CSVETDGYEQYF. For the CDR3, the DNA is TGCAGCGTTGAGACAGACGGGTACGAGCAGTACTTC.

This clone has only one observation. This rearrangement joins TRBV4-1 to TRBJ2-5, with 12 bases matching TRBD2. CDR1 is MGHRA, CDR2 YSYEKL, per germline. CDR3 length equals 17 residues. Germline trimming cut 0 bases from V and 2 bases from J; bases unmatched to any gene: 4. DNA of the CDR3: TGCGCCAGCAGCCAAGATTCCCTAGCGGGGGGGCAAGAGACCCAGTACTTC. Translated: CASSQDSLAGGQETQYF.

The V gene is TRBV5-6, the J gene TRBJ1-1; D is undetermined. Germline loops: CDR1 SGHDT, CDR2 YYEEEE. V lost 2 bases to trimming and J lost 0 bases, with 17 bases between them. This CDR3 is 17 amino acids long. The CDR3 DNA follows: TGTGCCAGCAGCTTCTCCGGGAGCTTCTCAATGAACACTGAAGCTTTCTTT. Protein: CASSFSGSFSMNTEAFF.